This TCR beta chain derives from a study of T cell responses to AZD1222 COVID-19 vaccine. Study-level points and caveats: The repertoires were collected only after the peak T cell response.

For this clone: Antigen specificity is unknown.

V gave up 3 bases and J gave up 7 bases, with 15 bases separating them. There are 15 residues in the CDR3. Germline V gene lookup returns CDR1 MGHDK and CDR2 SYGVNS. Recipients boosted at about 4 weeks or about 12 weeks are pooled. Data came from immunoSEQ multiplex PCR; TCRdb stores just in-frame clones and leaves some out. There are 150,000 or so clones in the sample; roughly nine tenths occur only once, and 3.8% lies in the top ten. The sequenced sample was peripheral blood, obtained 28 days after the second AZD1222 dose. The chain has TRBV25-1 and TRBJ1-4, with D perhaps matching TRBD1 (6 bases). The TCR sequence derives from an adult who received the AZD1222 COVID-19 vaccine. Here the CDR3 DNA reads TGTGCCAGCAGTGAGTTCGGGGGGCCGGGTGAAAAACTGTTTTTT. This encodes CASSEFGGPGEKLFF.